This TCR beta chain was sequenced for a study of T cells in Graves' hyperthyroidism and ophthalmopathy. Study-level findings and limits: Most thyroid clonotypes expanded above 0.001 were also detected in blood.

V shed 2 bases, J shed 0 bases, and the junction held 8 bases outside the gene matches. Germline loops: CDR1 ENHRY, CDR2 SYGVKD. The CDR3 runs 19 residues. No ophthalmopathy progression within 18 months constituted stable Graves' hyperthyroidism. Patients showing uncontrolled infection, other autoimmune disease, pregnancy or lactation were ineligible. Every diagnosis used clinical symptoms, serum thyroxine and TRAb, thyroid ultrasound and orbital computed tomography. Amplification targeted TCR beta CDR3 regions from RNA transcripts. HTBI primers were employed in a first-round RT-PCR of the TCR CDR3. TCRdb called the multiplex PCR reads again in MiXCR, with one record for every CDR3 protein. This table holds fewer than 55,000 distinct CDR3 sequences, less than 65% found once. Remarks on this clonotype: The antigen remains unidentified.

The TCR comes from a man aged 18 to 30 with Graves' hyperthyroidism. The chain recombines TRBV10-3 with TRBJ2-6; 9 positions agree with TRBD2. The source material was peripheral blood or thyroid tissue (not recorded which). The CDR3 DNA sequence: TGTGCCATCAGTGAGGATAGGACTAGCGAACTCTCTGGGGCCAACGTCCTGACTTTC. Protein product: CAISEDRTSELSGANVLTF.